Given below is one TCR beta chain in context. Its cognate antigen is unknown. The source of the sample is a study of radiotherapy plus CTLA-4 blockade in lung cancer. General observations from the study: Radiotherapy plus ipilimumab was followed by expansion in blood of tumor-derived TCR clones.

The CDR3 is 17 amino acids. CDR1 and CDR2 (germline): MGHDK, SYGVNS. J lost 4 bases, V lost 2 bases, and 12 bases had no gene match. Here immunoSEQ multiplex PCR was the method, and the copy in TCRdb shows in-frame clones only, minus some. The sample contains 50,000 to 75,000 clones, around 77% of which appear only once. Participants had chemo-refractory metastatic non-small-cell lung cancer and were treated with focal radiation plus ipilimumab CTLA-4 blockade. The rearrangement joins TRBV25-1 to TRBJ2-7; 9 bases agree with TRBD2. The sequence came from a human donor with non-small cell lung cancer who had a complete response to radiotherapy plus ipilimumab. The sequencing here drew on peripheral blood, taken from a patient treated with radiotherapy plus ipilimumab. CDR3: CASSEGQVSGSIYEQYV. The CDR3, as DNA: TGTGCCAGCAGTGAAGGTCAGGTTAGCGGGAGTATATACGAGCAGTACGTC.